The clone carrying this T cell receptor beta chain came up many times. Assay used: immunoSEQ multiplex PCR; TCRdb lists only in-frame clones, some missing. The table shows a few hundred thousand clones, with 86% occurring only once. The participants were between about 18 and 90 years old and came from 24 US areas. Researchers sorted participants into cohorts using their self-reported clinical history. Two negative PCRs, clearance, or symptom resolution characterized the recovered Cohort 3 donors. This CDR3 comprises 14 residues. The V gene's germline CDR1 is SGHAT and CDR2 FQNNGV. Trimming took off 1 base at V and 5 bases at J, with 9 bases between the two ends. The entry originates in a study of blood T cell repertoires in COVID-19. As for the study in general: PBMCs, B-cell-depleted T cells, or T cells provided the cDNA or gDNA that made up the material.

The genes are TRBV11-2 and TRBJ1-3, with D possibly matching TRBD1 (6 bases). This TCR was sampled from a woman between 18 and 29 years old who had recovered from COVID-19. Sample: PBMCs or T cells enriched from blood (not recorded which). The CDR3 DNA follows: TGTGCCAGCAGCTTAGGGGACAATCGAAACACCATATATTTT. Its protein product is CASSLGDNRNTIYF. Based on the CDR3 plus reference TRBV11-2 and TRBJ1-3, the full variable domain is EAGVAQSPRYKIIEKRQSVAFWCNPISGHATLYWYQQILGQGPKLLIQFQNNGVVDDSQLPKDRFSAERLKGVDSTLKIQPAKLEDSAVYLCASSLGDNRNTIYFGEGSWLTVV.